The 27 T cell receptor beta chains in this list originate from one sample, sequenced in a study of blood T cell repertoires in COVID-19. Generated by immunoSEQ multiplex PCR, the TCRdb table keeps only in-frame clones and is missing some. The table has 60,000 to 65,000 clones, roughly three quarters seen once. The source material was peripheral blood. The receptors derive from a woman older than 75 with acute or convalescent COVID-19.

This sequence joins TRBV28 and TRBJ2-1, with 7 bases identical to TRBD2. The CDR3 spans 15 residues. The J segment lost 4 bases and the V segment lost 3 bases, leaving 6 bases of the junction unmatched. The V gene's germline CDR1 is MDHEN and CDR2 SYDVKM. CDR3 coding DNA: TGTGCCAGCAGTTTCGGCGGGAGCGGGTACAATGAGCAGTTCTTC. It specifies CASSFGGSGYNEQFF.

The CDR3 here is CASRKTTTTGELFF. CDR3 in DNA: TGTGCCAGCAGGAAAACAACCACCACCGGGGAGCTGTTTTTT. The chain carries TRBV6-5 and TRBJ2-2; D gene ambiguous. The CDR3 extends over 14 amino acids. Trimming took off 6 bases at V and 4 bases at J, with 12 bases between the two ends. Germline V gene data show CDR1 as MNHEY and CDR2 as SVGAGI.

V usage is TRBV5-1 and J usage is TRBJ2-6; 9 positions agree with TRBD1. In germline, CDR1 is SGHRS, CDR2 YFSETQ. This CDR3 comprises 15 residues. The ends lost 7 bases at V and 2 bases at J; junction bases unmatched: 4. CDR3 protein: CASYTGGAGANVLTF. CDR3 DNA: TGCGCCAGCTATACAGGGGGCGCTGGGGCCAACGTCCTGACTTTC.

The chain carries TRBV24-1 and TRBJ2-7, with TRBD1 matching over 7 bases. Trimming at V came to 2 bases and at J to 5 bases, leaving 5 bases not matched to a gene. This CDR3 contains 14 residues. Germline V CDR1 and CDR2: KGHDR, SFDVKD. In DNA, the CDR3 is TGTGCCACCAGTGATTCCCTGACAGGGAACGAGCAGTACTTC. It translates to CATSDSLTGNEQYF.

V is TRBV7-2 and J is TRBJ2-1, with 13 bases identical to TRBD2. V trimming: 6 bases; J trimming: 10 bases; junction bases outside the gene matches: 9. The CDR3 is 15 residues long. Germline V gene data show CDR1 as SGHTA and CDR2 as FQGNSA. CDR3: CASSYGLAGVQEQFF. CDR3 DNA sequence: TGTGCCAGCAGTTACGGACTAGCGGGAGTTCAGGAGCAGTTCTTC.

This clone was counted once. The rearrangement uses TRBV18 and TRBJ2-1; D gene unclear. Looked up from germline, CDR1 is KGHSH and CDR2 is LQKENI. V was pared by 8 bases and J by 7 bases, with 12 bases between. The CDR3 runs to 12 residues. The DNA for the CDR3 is TGTGCCAGCCACCGGAGTAAGAATGAGCAGTTCTTC. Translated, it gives CASHRSKNEQFF. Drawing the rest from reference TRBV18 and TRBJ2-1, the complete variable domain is NAGVMQNPRHLVRRRGQEARLRCSPMKGHSHVYWYRQLPEEGLKFMVYLQKENIIDESGMPKERFSAEFPKEGPSILRIQQVVRGDSAAYFCASHRSKNEQFFGPGTRLTVL.

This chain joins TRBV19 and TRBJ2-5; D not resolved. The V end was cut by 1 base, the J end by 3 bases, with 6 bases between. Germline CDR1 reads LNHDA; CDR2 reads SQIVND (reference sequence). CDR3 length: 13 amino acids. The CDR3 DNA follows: TGTGCCAGTAGTATAGGCGGTGAAGAGACCCAGTACTTC. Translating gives CASSIGGEETQYF.

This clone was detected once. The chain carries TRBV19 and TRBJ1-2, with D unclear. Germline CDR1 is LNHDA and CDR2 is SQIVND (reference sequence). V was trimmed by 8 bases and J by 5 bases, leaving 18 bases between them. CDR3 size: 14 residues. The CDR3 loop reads CASGAAGGTYGYTF. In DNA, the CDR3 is TGTGCCAGTGGCGCCGCGGGAGGAACTTATGGCTACACCTTC.

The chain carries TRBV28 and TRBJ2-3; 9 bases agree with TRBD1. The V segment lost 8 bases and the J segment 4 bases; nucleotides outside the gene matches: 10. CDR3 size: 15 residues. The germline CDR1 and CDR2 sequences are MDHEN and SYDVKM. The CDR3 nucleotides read TGTGCCAGCGGAACCGGGACAGGGTTGTCAGATACGCAGTATTTT. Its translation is CASGTGTGLSDTQYF.

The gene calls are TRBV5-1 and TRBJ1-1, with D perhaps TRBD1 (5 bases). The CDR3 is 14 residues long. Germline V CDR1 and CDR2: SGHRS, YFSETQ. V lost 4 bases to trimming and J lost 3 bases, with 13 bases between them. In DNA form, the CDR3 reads TGCGCCAGCAGCCTGGGCTGGGGGGACACTGAAGCTTTCTTT. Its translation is CASSLGWGDTEAFF. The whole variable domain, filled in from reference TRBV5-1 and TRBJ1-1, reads KAGVTQTPRYLIKTRGQQVTLSCSPISGHRSVSWYQQTPGQGLQFLFEYFSETQRNKGNFPGRFSGRQFSNSRSEMNVSTLELGDSALYLCASSLGWGDTEAFFGQGTRLTVV.

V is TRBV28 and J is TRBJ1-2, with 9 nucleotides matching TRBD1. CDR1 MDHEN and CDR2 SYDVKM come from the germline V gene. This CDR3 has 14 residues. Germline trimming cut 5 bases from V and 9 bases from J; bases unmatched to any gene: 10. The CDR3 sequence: CASSTLGTGKRYTF. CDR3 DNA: TGTGCCAGCAGTACCCTTGGGACAGGGAAGCGCTACACCTTC.

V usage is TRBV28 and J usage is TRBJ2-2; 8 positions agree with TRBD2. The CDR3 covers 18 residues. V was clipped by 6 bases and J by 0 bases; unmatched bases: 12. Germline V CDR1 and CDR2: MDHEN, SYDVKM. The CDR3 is CASSRHIIGRANTGELFF. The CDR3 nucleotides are TGTGCCAGCAGCCGCCACATAATCGGGAGGGCGAACACCGGGGAGCTGTTTTTT. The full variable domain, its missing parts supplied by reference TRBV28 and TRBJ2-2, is DVKVTQSSRYLVKRTGEKVFLECVQDMDHENMFWYRQDPGLGLRLIYFSYDVKMKEKGDIPEGYSVSREKKERFSLILESASTNQTSMYLCASSRHIIGRANTGELFFGEGSRLTVL.

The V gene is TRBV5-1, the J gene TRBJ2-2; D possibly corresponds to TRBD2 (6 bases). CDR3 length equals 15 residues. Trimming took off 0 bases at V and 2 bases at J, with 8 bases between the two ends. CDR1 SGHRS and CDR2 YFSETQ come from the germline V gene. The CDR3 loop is CASSLVAGNTGELFF. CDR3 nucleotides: TGCGCCAGCAGCTTGGTGGCGGGAAACACCGGGGAGCTGTTTTTT.

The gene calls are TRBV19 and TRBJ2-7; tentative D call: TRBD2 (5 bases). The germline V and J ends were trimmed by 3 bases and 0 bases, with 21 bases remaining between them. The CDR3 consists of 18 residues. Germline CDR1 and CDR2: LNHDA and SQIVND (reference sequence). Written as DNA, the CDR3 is TGTGCCAGTAGTATCCGGGAAGGCCTCTCAGGCCTCTCCTACGAGCAGTACTTC. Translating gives CASSIREGLSGLSYEQYF.

The chain's CDR3 is CASSHRGRLNYEQYF. CDR3 DNA: TGTGCCAGCAGCCACAGGGGGCGCTTGAACTACGAGCAGTACTTC. The chain uses TRBV3-1 (or the pseudogene TRBV3-2) and TRBJ2-7; 8 nucleotides agree with TRBD1. V trimming: 3 bases; J trimming: 3 bases; junction bases outside the gene matches: 7. The CDR3 covers 15 residues. The germline CDR1 and CDR2 sequences are LGHDT and YNNKEL (reference sequence).

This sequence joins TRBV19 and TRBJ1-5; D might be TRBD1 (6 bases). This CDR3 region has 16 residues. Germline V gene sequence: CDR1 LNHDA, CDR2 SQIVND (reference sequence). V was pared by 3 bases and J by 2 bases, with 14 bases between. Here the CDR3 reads CASSMRQGGRNQPQHF. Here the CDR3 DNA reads TGTGCCAGTAGTATGAGGCAAGGGGGACGCAATCAGCCCCAGCATTTT.

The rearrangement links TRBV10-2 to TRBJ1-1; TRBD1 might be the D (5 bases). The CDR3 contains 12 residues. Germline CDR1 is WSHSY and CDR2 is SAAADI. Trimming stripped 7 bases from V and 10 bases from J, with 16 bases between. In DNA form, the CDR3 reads TGCGCCAGCAAGAATCCCCCAGGGTTAGCTTTCTTT. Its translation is CASKNPPGLAFF.

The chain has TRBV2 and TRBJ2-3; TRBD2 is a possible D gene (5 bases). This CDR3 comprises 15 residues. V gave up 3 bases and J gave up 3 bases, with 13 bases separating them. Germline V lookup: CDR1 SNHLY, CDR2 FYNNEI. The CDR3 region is CASSEDSGGTDTQYF. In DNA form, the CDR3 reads TGTGCCAGCAGTGAGGACTCCGGCGGAACAGATACGCAGTATTTT. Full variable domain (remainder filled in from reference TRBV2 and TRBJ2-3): EPEVTQTPSHQVTQMGQEVILRCVPISNHLYFYWYRQILGQKVEFLVSFYNNEISEKSEIFDDQFSVERPDGSNFTLKIRSTKLEDSAMYFCASSEDSGGTDTQYFGPGTRLTVL.

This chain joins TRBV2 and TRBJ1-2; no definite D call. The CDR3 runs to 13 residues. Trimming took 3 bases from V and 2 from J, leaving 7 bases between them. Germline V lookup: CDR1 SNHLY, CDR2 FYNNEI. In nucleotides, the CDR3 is TGTGCCAGCAGTGATGAGCTGAACTATGGCTACACCTTC. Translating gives CASSDELNYGYTF.

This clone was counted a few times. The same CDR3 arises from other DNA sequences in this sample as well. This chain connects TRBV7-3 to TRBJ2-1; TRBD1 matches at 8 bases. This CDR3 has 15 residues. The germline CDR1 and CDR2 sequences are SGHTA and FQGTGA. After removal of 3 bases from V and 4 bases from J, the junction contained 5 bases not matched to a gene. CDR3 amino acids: CASSFDRGLYNEQFF. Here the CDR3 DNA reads TGTGCCAGCAGCTTCGACAGGGGCTTATACAATGAGCAGTTCTTC.

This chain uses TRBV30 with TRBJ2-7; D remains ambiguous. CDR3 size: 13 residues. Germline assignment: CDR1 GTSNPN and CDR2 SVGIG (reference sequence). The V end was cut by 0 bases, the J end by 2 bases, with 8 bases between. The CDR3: CAWSVGRTYEQYF. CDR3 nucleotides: TGTGCCTGGAGTGTTGGCAGAACCTACGAGCAGTACTTC.

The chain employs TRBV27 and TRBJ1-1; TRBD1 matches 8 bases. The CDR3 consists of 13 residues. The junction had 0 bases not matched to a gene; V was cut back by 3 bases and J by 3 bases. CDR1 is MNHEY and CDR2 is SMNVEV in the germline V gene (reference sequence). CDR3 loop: CASSLTGDTEAFF. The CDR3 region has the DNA TGTGCCAGCAGTTTGACAGGGGACACTGAAGCTTTCTTT.

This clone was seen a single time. This CDR3 is CASSGTGGDEKLFF. The CDR3 nucleotides read TGTGCCAGCAGTGGGACAGGGGGCGATGAAAAACTGTTTTTT. This chain uses TRBV28 with TRBJ1-4; 12 nucleotides agree with TRBD1. Germline lookup yields CDR1 MDHEN and CDR2 SYDVKM. The J segment lost 6 bases and the V segment lost 5 bases, leaving 1 base of the junction unmatched. CDR3 length: 14 residues. The full variable domain, completed using reference TRBV28 and TRBJ1-4, is DVKVTQSSRYLVKRTGEKVFLECVQDMDHENMFWYRQDPGLGLRLIYFSYDVKMKEKGDIPEGYSVSREKKERFSLILESASTNQTSMYLCASSGTGGDEKLFFGSGTQLSVL.

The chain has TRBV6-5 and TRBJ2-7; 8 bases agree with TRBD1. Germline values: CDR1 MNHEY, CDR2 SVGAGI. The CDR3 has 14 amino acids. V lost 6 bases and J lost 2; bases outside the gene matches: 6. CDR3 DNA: TGTGCCAGCAGACCCAGGGGGCGGCCCTACGAGCAGTACTTC. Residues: CASRPRGRPYEQYF.

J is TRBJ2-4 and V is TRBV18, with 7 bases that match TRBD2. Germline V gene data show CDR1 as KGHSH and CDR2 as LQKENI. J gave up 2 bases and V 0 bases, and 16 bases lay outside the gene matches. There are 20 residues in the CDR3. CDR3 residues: CASSPPVTLAVAGTKNIQYF. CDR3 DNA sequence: TGTGCCAGCTCACCACCTGTGACGCTGGCGGTAGCGGGTACCAAAAACATTCAGTACTTC.

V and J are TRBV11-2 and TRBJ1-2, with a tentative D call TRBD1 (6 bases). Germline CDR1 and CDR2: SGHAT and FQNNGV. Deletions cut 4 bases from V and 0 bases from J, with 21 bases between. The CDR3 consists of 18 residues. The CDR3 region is CASSSLRGRQATNYGYTF. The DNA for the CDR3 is TGTGCCAGCAGCTCCCTCAGGGGTCGACAGGCGACTAACTATGGCTACACCTTC.

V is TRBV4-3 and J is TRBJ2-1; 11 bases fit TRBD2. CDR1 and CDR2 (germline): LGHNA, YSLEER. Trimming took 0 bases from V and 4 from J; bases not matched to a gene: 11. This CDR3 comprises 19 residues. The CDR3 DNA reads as TGCGCCAGCAGCCAAGATGCGTTAATAGCGGGAGGGAGATACAATGAGCAGTTCTTC. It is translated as CASSQDALIAGGRYNEQFF.